Listed below are T cell receptor beta chains from one sample, sequenced in a study of blood T cell repertoires in COVID-19. The method was immunoSEQ multiplex PCR; TCRdb's version includes in-frame clones alone and lacks a portion of them. The table has about 100,000 clones, more than 80% seen once; the top ten hold approximately 29%. The sequenced sample was peripheral blood. All receptors come from a woman aged 80 or over with acute or convalescent COVID-19. Each CDR3 is given with its conserved first and last residue. A D gene is named only where the DNA matches it firmly. Size is stated for part of the rows, as once, few or many counts, or as a class when the clone is expanded.

abundance,j_gene,v_gene,d_gene,CDR3aa,CDR3nt
-,TRBJ2-7,TRBV29-1,-,CSVEGRTQGAEQYF,TGCAGCGTTGAAGGCCGAACTCAGGGCGCCGAGCAGTACTTC
-,TRBJ2-7,TRBV20-1,-,CSAPQSDEQYF,TGCAGTGCGCCGCAGTCTGACGAGCAGTACTTC
-,TRBJ2-7,TRBV28,-,CASSFPGDNYEQYF,TGTGCCAGCAGTTTCCCCGGGGACAACTACGAGCAGTACTTC
-,TRBJ1-1,TRBV2,-,CASSAEQAVTEAFF,TGTGCCAGCAGTGCCGAACAGGCGGTCACTGAAGCTTTCTTT
-,TRBJ1-2,TRBV3-1/TRBV3-2,TRBD1,CASSQERGRGLGYTF,TGTGCCAGCAGCCAAGAGAGGGGCAGGGGGCTTGGCTACACCTTC
-,TRBJ2-3,TRBV19,TRBD1,CASSEVQGGTDTQYF,TGTGCCAGTAGTGAAGTTCAGGGGGGCACAGATACGCAGTATTTT
-,TRBJ1-2,TRBV6-1,-,CASSEQGGFYGYTF,TGTGCCAGCAGTGAACAGGGCGGCTTCTATGGCTACACCTTC
once,TRBJ2-3,TRBV7-3,TRBD2,CASSLTGGADTQYF,TGTGCCAGCAGCTTAACCGGGGGGGCAGATACGCAGTATTTT
-,TRBJ1-2,TRBV5-1,TRBD1,CASSSGTEDYGYTF,TGCGCCAGCAGCTCGGGGACAGAGGACTATGGCTACACCTTC
once,TRBJ2-4,TRBV27,TRBD1,CASSPRGQLAKNIQYF,TGTGCCAGCAGTCCCAGGGGACAGCTAGCCAAAAACATTCAGTACTTC
-,TRBJ2-7,TRBV28,-,CASSSPSGGTYEQYF,TGTGCCAGCAGTTCCCCGTCTGGAGGGACCTACGAGCAGTACTTC
-,TRBJ1-5,TRBV19,-,CASSYTDNQPQHF,TGTGCCAGTAGTTATACAGACAATCAGCCCCAGCATTTT
-,TRBJ1-2,TRBV4-3,TRBD1,CASSQDPRPGGDYGYTF,TGCGCCAGCAGCCAAGATCCGCGCCCAGGGGGTGACTATGGCTACACCTTC
-,TRBJ1-1,TRBV19,-,CASSTSGNTEAFF,TGTGCCAGTAGTACTTCAGGGAACACTGAAGCTTTCTTT
-,TRBJ1-2,TRBV7-2,-,CASSPRAVRQGPGYTF,TGTGCCAGCAGCCCTCGGGCAGTTCGGCAGGGCCCTGGCTACACCTTC
-,TRBJ1-2,TRBV4-2,-,CASSYRSDGYTF,TGTGCCAGCAGCTACCGTTCGGATGGCTACACCTTC
-,TRBJ2-5,TRBV19,TRBD2,CASSPRTSGQETQYF,TGTGCCAGTAGTCCTCGGACTAGCGGCCAAGAGACCCAGTACTTC
-,TRBJ1-2,TRBV19,TRBD1,CASSDRVYGYTF,TGTGCCAGTAGTGACAGGGTTTATGGCTACACCTTC
-,TRBJ1-6,TRBV14,TRBD1,CASSTTGGYNSPLHF,TGTGCCAGCAGCACTACAGGGGGCTATAATTCACCCCTCCACTTT
-,TRBJ2-2,TRBV27,TRBD1,CASSSRLIRTGRNTGELFF,TGTGCCAGCAGTTCCCGCCTTATCCGGACAGGGAGGAACACCGGGGAGCTGTTTTTT
once,TRBJ1-5,TRBV7-2,-,CASSLGRYQPQHF,TGTGCCAGCAGCTTAGGTCGTTATCAGCCCCAGCATTTT
-,TRBJ1-2,TRBV19,TRBD1,CASSIRGGKGYTF,TGTGCCAGTAGTATACGAGGGGGCAAGGGCTACACCTTC
-,TRBJ1-2,TRBV19,TRBD1,CASNSNMGQDYGYTF,TGTGCCAGTAACTCAAACATGGGACAGGACTATGGCTACACCTTC
-,TRBJ2-7,TRBV6-5,-,CASSLDRSSYEQYF,TGTGCCAGCAGCCTAGACAGGAGCTCCTACGAGCAGTACTTC
-,TRBJ2-3,TRBV7-6,-,CASSIASAGVADTQYF,TGTGCCAGCAGCATCGCCTCAGCAGGGGTCGCAGATACGCAGTATTTT
-,TRBJ2-5,TRBV18,-,CASSPGGGMVQETQYF,TGTGCCAGCTCACCAGGAGGAGGGATGGTTCAAGAGACCCAGTACTTC
-,TRBJ1-2,TRBV28,-,CASSRDFNYGYTF,TGTGCCAGCAGTCGGGACTTTAACTATGGCTACACCTTC
-,TRBJ1-2,TRBV18,TRBD1,CASSPQGDGYGYTF,TGTGCCAGCTCACCGCAGGGGGACGGCTATGGCTACACCTTC
-,TRBJ2-7,TRBV6-2/TRBV6-3,TRBD1,CASSHSGGSYEQYF,TGTGCCAGCAGCCACTCAGGGGGCTCGTACGAGCAGTACTTC
-,TRBJ1-2,TRBV27,-,CASSSPPEGGGGYGYTF,TGTGCCAGCAGTTCGCCCCCGGAGGGGGGGGGCGGCTATGGCTACACCTTC
-,TRBJ2-2,TRBV4-3,TRBD2,CASSQLLAGVTGELFF,TGCGCCAGCAGCCAATTACTAGCGGGGGTCACCGGGGAGCTGTTTTTT
-,TRBJ2-7,TRBV5-8,-,CASSLSPRTYEQYF,TGTGCCAGCAGCTTGAGTCCCCGAACTTACGAGCAGTACTTC
-,TRBJ1-4,TRBV29-1,TRBD1,CSVRQGAVNEKLFF,TGCAGCGTCCGACAGGGGGCGGTAAATGAAAAACTGTTTTTT
few,TRBJ1-1,TRBV7-9,-,CASSLVSQGNTEAFF,TGTGCCAGCAGCTTAGTCTCCCAGGGGAACACTGAAGCTTTCTTT
-,TRBJ2-5,TRBV20-1,-,CSARGETQYF,TGCAGTGCTCGGGGAGAGACCCAGTACTTC
-,TRBJ1-5,TRBV6-5,-,CASTSGHPGGPQHF,TGTGCCAGCACCTCGGGACACCCGGGCGGGCCCCAGCATTTT